The rows below give T cell receptor beta chains drawn from one sample of a study of blood T cell repertoires in COVID-19. Only in-frame clones appear in the TCRdb table, and some are missing; sequencing was by immunoSEQ multiplex PCR. The sample holds 60,000 to 85,000 clones, 74% seen once. What was sequenced was peripheral blood. The receptors were gathered from a human donor with acute or convalescent COVID-19. The donor label of this sample is uncertain. CDR3s include the opening cysteine and the closing phenylalanine or tryptophan. A D gene is named only where the DNA matches it firmly. A row's size may be missing; if present it is once, few, many or a size class.

clone size | J gene | V gene | D gene | CDR3 DNA | CDR3 protein
many | TRBJ2-7 | TRBV7-9 | . | TGTGCCAGCAGCCCCTCTGGCAGGCCCTACGAGCAGTACTTC | CASSPSGRPYEQYF
few | TRBJ1-5 | TRBV28 | . | TGTGCCAGCAGTTGGTTTGGGCAGGGCAATCAGCCCCAGCATTTT | CASSWFGQGNQPQHF
once | TRBJ1-5 | TRBV29-1 | TRBD1 | TGCAGCGTCGTAACAGGGGAGGCCCAGCCCCAGCATTTT | CSVVTGEAQPQHF
. | TRBJ2-6 | TRBV5-5 | . | TGTGCCAGCAGTTACTCTGGGGCCAACGTCCTGACTTTC | CASSYSGANVLTF
. | TRBJ2-2 | TRBV19 | . | TGTGCCAGTAGTATCGCGGAGGGATGGACCGGGGAGCTGTTTTTT | CASSIAEGWTGELFF
. | TRBJ2-1 | TRBV2 | TRBD1 | TGTGCCAGCAGTGACGACAAAGGGACAGGGGGCAATGAGCAGTTCTTC | CASSDDKGTGGNEQFF
. | TRBJ2-2 | TRBV7-2 | . | TGTGCCAGCAGATTGGCAGGGGCGGCCACCGGGGAGCTGTTTTTT | CASRLAGAATGELFF
. | TRBJ2-5 | TRBV7-2 | . | TGTGCCAGCAGCTTAGATTATTCCCAAGAGACCCAGTACTTC | CASSLDYSQETQYF
. | TRBJ1-1 | TRBV18 | . | TGTGCCAGCTCACCATTAGATTCGAACACTGAAGCTTTCTTT | CASSPLDSNTEAFF
. | TRBJ1-2 | TRBV5-1 | . | TGCGCCAGCAGCTACTCTGACATGGGAGCTAACTATGGCTACACCTTC | CASSYSDMGANYGYTF
. | TRBJ1-4 | TRBV15 | TRBD1 | TGTGCCACCAGCAGGACAGGGGGTGATGAAAAACTGTTTTTT | CATSRTGGDEKLFF
. | TRBJ2-6 | TRBV7-2 | . | TGTGCCAGCAGCTTAGTGGGAGCTGGGGCCAACGTCCTGACTTTC | CASSLVGAGANVLTF
once | TRBJ2-3 | TRBV7-2 | . | TGTGCCAGCAGCCCTCCCGCAGATACGCAGTATTTT | CASSPPADTQYF
. | TRBJ2-7 | TRBV3-1/TRBV3-2 | TRBD2 | TGTGCCAGCAGCCCGCCGCTAGCGGGAGGCTACGAGCAGTACTTC | CASSPPLAGGYEQYF
once | TRBJ1-4 | TRBV19 | . | TGTGCCAGTAGTGGTAGCTCAACTAATGAAAAACTGTTTTTT | CASSGSSTNEKLFF
few | TRBJ2-3 | TRBV19 | . | TGTGCCAGTAATCCAGGGCGCCCAGATACGCAGTATTTT | CASNPGRPDTQYF
many | TRBJ2-7 | TRBV27 | TRBD2 | TGTGCCAGCAGTTTTTTCAACCGGACTAGCGGGACCCCCTACGAGCAGTACTTC | CASSFFNRTSGTPYEQYF
. | TRBJ1-1 | TRBV5-5 | TRBD1 | TGTGCCAGCAGCTTCCTCCGGGACAGTACTCTGAACACTGAAGCTTTCTTT | CASSFLRDSTLNTEAFF
. | TRBJ1-6 | TRBV7-2 | TRBD1 | TGTGCCAGCAGCGCAACAGGGGCGGGCTCACCCCTCCACTTT | CASSATGAGSPLHF
. | TRBJ1-5 | TRBV7-2 | . | TGTGCCAGCAGCTATTCGGGAAATGGCAATCAGCCCCAGCATTTT | CASSYSGNGNQPQHF
. | TRBJ2-3 | TRBV7-2 | TRBD2 | TGTGCCAGCAGCTTGGTAGCGGGTACAGATACGCAGTATTTT | CASSLVAGTDTQYF
. | TRBJ2-5 | TRBV24-1 | TRBD1 | TGTGCCACCAGTGACCCAGGGGGCCAGACCCAGTACTTC | CATSDPGGQTQYF
. | TRBJ2-3 | TRBV2 | TRBD2 | TGTGCCACCAAGAGAGCGGGAGGAGCGGATACGCAGTATTTT | CATKRAGGADTQYF
. | TRBJ2-1 | TRBV7-2 | TRBD1 | TGTGCCAGCAGCGTCAGCCGACAGGGAAGGTACAATGAGCAGTTCTTC | CASSVSRQGRYNEQFF
. | TRBJ2-5 | TRBV6-5 | TRBD1 | TGTGCCAGCACATCGACAGGGGGGTGGGAGACCCAGTACTTC | CASTSTGGWETQYF
. | TRBJ2-1 | TRBV10-3 | TRBD2 | TGTGCCACCTTAGCGGGACAACGAATTAACAATGAGCAGTTCTTC | CATLAGQRINNEQFF
. | TRBJ2-2 | TRBV7-3 | TRBD2 | TGTGCCAGCAGCTCCCGGACTAGCGGGAACACCGGGGAGCTGTTTTTT | CASSSRTSGNTGELFF
medium-sized | TRBJ1-6 | TRBV5-4 | . | TGTGCCAGCAGCCGTCCGGACCGCGGGGGAAATTCACCCCTCCACTTT | CASSRPDRGGNSPLHF
. | TRBJ1-2 | TRBV7-2 | . | TGTGCCCACGGGGACTCATATGGCTACACCTTC | CAHGDSYGYTF
. | TRBJ2-1 | TRBV9 | TRBD2 | TGTGCCAGCAGCCAGGGACTAGCGGGGGGATGGGACCCCAATGAGCAGTTCTTC | CASSQGLAGGWDPNEQFF
. | TRBJ2-1 | TRBV9 | . | TGTGCCAGCAGCCCGTGGGACACCTACAATGAGCAGTTCTTC | CASSPWDTYNEQFF
. | TRBJ2-1 | TRBV19 | . | TGTGCCAGTAGTATAGACAGGCTAAACTCCTACAATGAGCAGTTCTTC | CASSIDRLNSYNEQFF
few | TRBJ2-1 | TRBV27 | TRBD2 | TGTGCCAGCACCCCCGGGGGGGGGCGGGACCTGTACAATGAGCAGTTCTTC | CASTPGGGRDLYNEQFF
. | TRBJ1-4 | TRBV2 | . | TGTGCCAGCAGTGATCAGGCGACGAATGAAAAACTGTTTTTT | CASSDQATNEKLFF
. | TRBJ1-6 | TRBV5-4 | TRBD1 | TGTGCCAGCAGCCCGCCAGGGACAGGGAAAAATTCACCCCTCCACTTT | CASSPPGTGKNSPLHF
. | TRBJ2-7 | TRBV4-2 | . | TGTGCCAGCAGCCAAGATATGGGGGGCGCGGGGAGGGGCGAGCAGTACTTC | CASSQDMGGAGRGEQYF
. | TRBJ1-1 | TRBV5-6 | . | TGTGCCAGCAGCTTGCCCACCGGGGGGGGGACTGAAGCTTTCTTT | CASSLPTGGGTEAFF
few | TRBJ1-4 | TRBV6-1 | . | TGTGCCAGCAGTGATGGGGGGGATGAAAAACTGTTTTTT | CASSDGGDEKLFF
. | TRBJ1-2 | TRBV6-5 | . | TGTGCCAGCAGTTACTCAAATAGCGCTACTAACTATGGCTACACCTTC | CASSYSNSATNYGYTF
. | TRBJ2-1 | TRBV11-3 | . | TGTGCCAGCAGCCCCCAGGGAAGCACCAATGAGCAGTTCTTC | CASSPQGSTNEQFF
. | TRBJ2-3 | TRBV11-1 | . | TGTGCCAGTGCTAGAGCGGGTAGCACAGATACGCAGTATTTT | CASARAGSTDTQYF
once | TRBJ2-3 | TRBV4-1 | TRBD1 | TGCGCCAGCAGCCAAGCTCAGACAGGGGCGGGCACAGATACGCAGTATTTT | CASSQAQTGAGTDTQYF
. | TRBJ2-4 | TRBV28 | TRBD2 | TGTGCCAGCACCAGACTAGCGGGAGGTCAAATGGGGAAAAACATTCAGTACTTC | CASTRLAGGQMGKNIQYF